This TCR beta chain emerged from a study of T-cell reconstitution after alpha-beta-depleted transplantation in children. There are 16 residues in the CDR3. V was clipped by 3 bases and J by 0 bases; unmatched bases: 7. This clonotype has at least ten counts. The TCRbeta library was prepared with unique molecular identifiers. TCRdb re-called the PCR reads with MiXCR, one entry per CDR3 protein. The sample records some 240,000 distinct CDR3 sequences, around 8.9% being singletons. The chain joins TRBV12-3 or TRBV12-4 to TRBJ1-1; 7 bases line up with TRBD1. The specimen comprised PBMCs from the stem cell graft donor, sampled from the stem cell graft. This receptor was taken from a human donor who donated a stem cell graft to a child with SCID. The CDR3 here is CASSFGQEGMNTEAFF. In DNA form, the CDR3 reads TGTGCCAGCAGTTTTGGACAGGAGGGGATGAACACTGAAGCTTTCTTT.